The 26 T cell receptor beta chains below were found in one sample sequenced in a study of shared clonotypes between healthy human individuals. Repertoires were generated with immunoSEQ multiplex PCR, while TCRdb's copy carries only in-frame clones and drops some. The profile shows around 2.5 million clones, approximately 93% of them singletons. Sequenced material: naive CD4+ T cells from PBMCs. Described subset: CD45RA+ positively selected. The receptor set was obtained from a man younger than 30 in good health. Some clones in this sample may be carry-over from other donors' samples.

Comment on this clone: This specimen includes other DNA sequences encoding the same CDR3. The rearrangement links TRBV5-1 to TRBJ2-5; D remains unclear. Trimming removed 4 bases from V and 1 base from J, with 11 bases in between. The CDR3 is 14 residues long. Looked up from germline, CDR1 is SGHRS and CDR2 is YFSETQ. This CDR3 is CASSPGPPQETQYF. The CDR3, as DNA: TGCGCCAGCAGCCCAGGACCCCCCCAAGAGACCCAGTACTTC.

The chain recombines TRBV5-1 with TRBJ2-1, with D possibly being TRBD1 or TRBD2 (5 bases each). This CDR3 comprises 14 residues. The V and J ends lost 4 bases and 8 bases respectively, with 16 bases between them. CDR1 is SGHRS, CDR2 YFSETQ, per germline. The CDR3 is CASSRGWSMDEQFF. The CDR3 region has the DNA TGCGCCAGCAGCCGGGGCTGGAGCATGGATGAGCAGTTCTTC. The entire variable domain, with the rest obtained from reference TRBV5-1 and TRBJ2-1, is as follows: KAGVTQTPRYLIKTRGQQVTLSCSPISGHRSVSWYQQTPGQGLQFLFEYFSETQRNKGNFPGRFSGRQFSNSRSEMNVSTLELGDSALYLCASSRGWSMDEQFFGPGTRLTVL.

The chain employs TRBV11-3 and TRBJ2-1; possibly TRBD1 for D (6 bases). Trimming pared 5 bases from V and 0 bases from J, leaving 20 bases between. The germline V gene has CDR1 SGHNT and CDR2 YENEEA. There are 18 residues in the CDR3. The CDR3 DNA reads as TGTGCCAGCAGCCCCCCAGGGGACCCCACCAGCTCCTACAATGAGCAGTTCTTC. This translates into CASSPPGDPTSSYNEQFF.

The chain links TRBV28 to TRBJ2-2; 7 bases agree with TRBD2. Germline CDR1 and CDR2: MDHEN and SYDVKM. V was clipped by 7 bases and J by 0 bases; unmatched bases: 5. The CDR3 extends over 15 amino acids. The CDR3: CASKRSGANTGELFF. In DNA, the CDR3 is TGTGCCAGCAAAAGAAGCGGGGCGAACACCGGGGAGCTGTTTTTT. Combining the CDR3 with reference TRBV28 and TRBJ2-2 gives the whole variable domain DVKVTQSSRYLVKRTGEKVFLECVQDMDHENMFWYRQDPGLGLRLIYFSYDVKMKEKGDIPEGYSVSREKKERFSLILESASTNQTSMYLCASKRSGANTGELFFGEGSRLTVL.

The rearrangement joins TRBV6-5 to TRBJ1-4, with D unresolved. In germline, CDR1 is MNHEY, CDR2 SVGAGI. The CDR3 covers 13 residues. Trimming removed 6 bases from V and 8 bases from J, with 13 bases in between. The CDR3: CASSLLMGEKLFF. CDR3 bases: TGTGCCAGCAGCCTTTTGATGGGGGAAAAACTGTTTTTT.

V usage is TRBV27 and J usage is TRBJ2-1; the D is unclear. This CDR3 is 15 amino acids long. The germline gives CDR1 MNHEY, CDR2 SMNVEV (reference sequence). The V gene lost 3 bases and the J gene lost 6 bases, with 15 bases spanning the gap. Here the CDR3 reads CASSFTWPPRNEQFF. The CDR3 DNA reads TGTGCCAGCAGTTTTACTTGGCCCCCCCGCAATGAGCAGTTCTTC.

The chain joins TRBV6-6 to TRBJ2-2; no reliable D call. Germline CDR1 and CDR2: MNHNY and SVGAGI (reference sequence). Trimming took 6 bases from V and 3 from J, leaving 11 bases between them. This CDR3 spans 14 amino acids. The CDR3 DNA sequence: TGTGCCAGCAGCCGGTTTCGGGACACCGGGGAGCTGTTTTTT. Protein: CASSRFRDTGELFF.

The chain is built from TRBV7-3 and TRBJ1-3; the D is unclear. V shed 3 bases and J shed 0 bases, with 9 bases lying between them. The CDR3 runs to 15 residues. The germline V gene encodes CDR1 SGHTA and CDR2 FQGTGA. Here the CDR3 DNA reads TGTGCCAGCAGCTTGGCCAGTCACTCTGGAAACACCATATATTTT. Translating gives CASSLASHSGNTIYF.

The chain recombines TRBV4-2 with TRBJ2-5, with 14 bases matching TRBD2. Germline trimming cut 0 bases from V and 4 bases from J; bases unmatched to any gene: 4. The germline gives CDR1 LGHNA, CDR2 YNFKEQ. The CDR3 has 17 amino acids. DNA for the CDR3: TGTGCCAGCAGCCAAGAGGGACTAGCGGGAGTATCAGAGACCCAGTACTTC. Its translation is CASSQEGLAGVSETQYF.

In this sample, this clone turned up a few times. This chain joins TRBV5-4 and TRBJ2-2; D gene uncertain. This CDR3 comprises 14 residues. Germline V gene data show CDR1 as SGHNT and CDR2 as YYREEE (reference sequence). Trimming cost V 0 bases and J 5 bases, with 8 bases left between them. In DNA, the CDR3 is TGTGCCAGCAGCTTGGATGGGATTACCGGGGAGCTGTTTTTT. It codes for CASSLDGITGELFF. Complete variable domain (other parts from reference TRBV5-4 and TRBJ2-2): ETGVTQSPTHLIKTRGQQVTLRCSSQSGHNTVSWYQQALGQGPQFIFQYYREEENGRGNFPPRFSGLQFPNYSSELNVNALELDDSALYLCASSLDGITGELFFGEGSRLTVL.

The chain uses TRBV19 and TRBJ2-1, with TRBD1 as a possible D gene (6 bases). The V gene's germline CDR1 is LNHDA and CDR2 SQIVND (reference sequence). Deletions cut 8 bases from V and 7 bases from J, with 18 bases between. This CDR3 comprises 14 residues. The CDR3 loop is CASRKQGSGNEQFF. In nucleotides, the CDR3 is TGTGCCAGTCGGAAGCAGGGGAGTGGAAATGAGCAGTTCTTC.

V gene TRBV4-2 combines with J gene TRBJ2-2; D is possibly TRBD1 (5 bases). This CDR3 region has 17 residues. Germline CDR1 is LGHNA and CDR2 is YNFKEQ. V gave up 0 bases and J gave up 4 bases, with 15 bases separating them. The CDR3 spells CASSQEFAQGGTGELFF. CDR3 in DNA: TGTGCCAGCAGCCAAGAATTCGCCCAGGGTGGCACCGGGGAGCTGTTTTTT.

The chain employs TRBV5-4 and TRBJ2-1; 7 positions agree with TRBD2. J gave up 3 bases and V 4 bases, and 10 bases lay outside the gene matches. The CDR3 sequence is 16 residues long. From germline, CDR1 is SGHNT and CDR2 YYREEE (reference sequence). The CDR3 sequence is CASSPGGLAVYNEQFF. The DNA of the CDR3 is TGTGCCAGCAGCCCGGGTGGGCTAGCGGTCTACAATGAGCAGTTCTTC.

The V call is TRBV19, the J call TRBJ1-5; 8 bases line up with TRBD1. There are 13 residues in the CDR3. The germline gives CDR1 LNHDA, CDR2 SQIVND (reference sequence). After removal of 10 bases from V and 6 bases from J, the junction contained 8 bases not matched to a gene. In DNA, the CDR3 is TGTGCCACCCAGGGGGACAGGAGTCAGCCCCAGCATTTT. Translation gives CATQGDRSQPQHF.

This clone has a handful of counts. The chain is built from TRBV7-3 and TRBJ1-1; tentatively, D is TRBD1 (6 bases). CDR1 SGHTA and CDR2 FQGTGA come from the germline V gene. Trimming left V 8 bases short and J 3 bases short, with 13 bases between. This CDR3 has 13 amino acids. CDR3 loop: CASGTGLDTEAFF. CDR3 in DNA: TGTGCCAGCGGTACAGGGCTGGACACTGAAGCTTTCTTT.

The chain joins TRBV5-1 to TRBJ2-2, with TRBD1 matching over 7 bases. V lost 4 bases, J lost 0 bases, and 12 bases stayed unmatched. Germline CDR1 is SGHRS and CDR2 is YFSETQ. The CDR3 extends over 18 amino acids. The CDR3 coding sequence is TGCGCCAGCAGCCCGGGGACAGAATGGGCCCCGAACACCGGGGAGCTGTTTTTT. It codes for CASSPGTEWAPNTGELFF. The full variable domain, rest sourced from reference TRBV5-1 and TRBJ2-2, is KAGVTQTPRYLIKTRGQQVTLSCSPISGHRSVSWYQQTPGQGLQFLFEYFSETQRNKGNFPGRFSGRQFSNSRSEMNVSTLELGDSALYLCASSPGTEWAPNTGELFFGEGSRLTVL.

Turning to this clone: An end of the junction differs from the germline gene, which may be a read error. The chain couples TRBV12-5 to TRBJ2-1; 10 positions match TRBD2. CDR1 is LGHNT and CDR2 is FRNRAP in the germline V gene. CDR3 length: 16 amino acids. The CDR3 here is CASGPSSGRAYSEQFF. The CDR3 nucleotides read TGTGCTAGTGGCCCGTCGAGCGGGAGGGCTTACAGTGAGCAGTTCTTC.

The V and J genes are TRBV18 and TRBJ2-5, with TRBD1 matching 8 bases. CDR3 length equals 14 residues. V was clipped by 4 bases and J by 9 bases; unmatched bases: 10. Per germline, CDR1 KGHSH and CDR2 LQKENI. The CDR3 nucleotides are TGTGCCAGCTCACGGCGGACAGGGCAGGGAGCCCAGTACTTC. Its protein product is CASSRRTGQGAQYF.

The chain joins TRBV7-2 to TRBJ2-3; 13 bases fit TRBD2. Germline trimming cut 5 bases from V and 2 bases from J; bases unmatched to any gene: 13. Germline assignment: CDR1 SGHTA and CDR2 FQGNSA. The CDR3 length is 19 residues. The CDR3 nucleotides are TGTGCCAGCAGCCTCCGAGGACTAGCGGGAGTCGGTGACACAGATACGCAGTATTTT. It translates to CASSLRGLAGVGDTDTQYF.

This rearrangement joins TRBV6-5 to TRBJ1-1; a weak D match, TRBD1 (5 bases). Germline CDR1 and CDR2: MNHEY and SVGAGI. CDR3 size: 13 residues. Trimming cost V 0 bases and J 11 bases, with 13 bases left between them. The CDR3 nucleotides are TGTGCCAGCAGTTACTCGATCGGGGGGGATGCTTTCTTT. It specifies CASSYSIGGDAFF.

Written as DNA, the CDR3 is TGTGCCACGTCACTAGCGGGAGTTTATGAGCAGTTCTTC. Protein product: CATSLAGVYEQFF. The genes are TRBV7-8 and TRBJ2-1; 11 bases fit TRBD2. Germline trimming cut 10 bases from V and 8 bases from J; bases unmatched to any gene: 7. Germline V gene sequence: CDR1 SGHVS, CDR2 FQNEAQ. The CDR3 runs 13 residues.

Here the CDR3 reads CASSPPLPNTGELFF. DNA of the CDR3: TGTGCCAGCTCACCTCCCCTCCCAAACACCGGGGAGCTGTTTTTT. The chain employs TRBV18 and TRBJ2-2; D is unclear. Trimming removed 3 bases at V and 2 bases at J, with 10 bases between. The germline V gene encodes CDR1 KGHSH and CDR2 LQKENI. CDR3 length: 15 amino acids.

V gene TRBV6-5 combines with J gene TRBJ2-7, with no clear D. The CDR3 totals 12 residues. Deletions cut 2 bases from V and 3 bases from J, with 5 bases between. In germline, CDR1 is MNHEY, CDR2 SVGAGI. The CDR3 nucleotides read TGTGCCAGCAGTTACGATGGCTACGAGCAGTACTTC. Amino acids: CASSYDGYEQYF.

The rearrangement uses TRBV27 and TRBJ1-2; no definite D call. The V gene's germline CDR1 is MNHEY and CDR2 SMNVEV (reference sequence). V lost 4 bases and J 4 bases, leaving 10 bases between the germline ends. The CDR3 runs 13 residues. CDR3 in amino acids: CASSYGSGYGYTF. The CDR3 DNA reads TGTGCCAGCAGTTACGGGTCAGGCTATGGCTACACCTTC.

This chain links TRBV11-2 with TRBJ2-1; D tentatively reads TRBD1 or TRBD2 (5 bases each). The V end was cut by 4 bases, the J end by 3 bases, with 10 bases between. From germline, CDR1 is SGHAT and CDR2 FQNNGV. The CDR3 length is 14 residues. CDR3 sequence reads: CASSYRDGYNEQFF. The DNA for the CDR3 is TGTGCCAGCAGCTACCGGGACGGCTACAATGAGCAGTTCTTC.

The chain recombines TRBV4-2 with TRBJ2-2; D might be TRBD2 (6 bases). The V gene lost 0 bases and the J gene lost 5 bases, with 13 bases spanning the gap. Germline CDR1 is LGHNA and CDR2 is YNFKEQ. This CDR3 is 16 amino acids long. The CDR3 loop reads CASSQDRGRGTGELFF. The CDR3 DNA reads as TGTGCCAGCAGCCAAGATCGGGGGAGAGGTACCGGGGAGCTGTTTTTT.